These T cell receptor beta chains were read from a single sample in a study of cytomegalovirus exposure and HLA in healthy donors. The table came from immunoSEQ multiplex PCR; TCRdb's copy has only in-frame clones and leaves some out. In the table there are 200,000 or so clones, just under 70% of which are singletons. The sample comprised PBMCs. These receptor sequences come from a man aged 35 to 55 in good health and CMV-seropositive. CDR3s include the opening cysteine and the closing phenylalanine or tryptophan. A D gene is named only where the DNA matches it firmly. Where a row states a size, it is once, few, many or the class of an expanded clone; other rows omit it.

D: -; size: few; J: TRBJ2-7; V: TRBV10-3; length: 11; DNA: TGTGCCATCAGTGTCGGGAACGAGCAGTACTTC; CDR3: CAISVGNEQYF
D: TRBD1; size: few; J: TRBJ1-3; V: TRBV6-5; length: 14; DNA: TGTGCCAGCAGTAAGGGGACAGGGGGGAACACCATATATTTT; CDR3: CASSKGTGGNTIYF
D: -; size: -; J: TRBJ1-2; V: TRBV7-9; length: 12; DNA: TGTGCCAGCAGCCAAGACACCCTCGGCTACACCTTC; CDR3: CASSQDTLGYTF
D: -; size: -; J: TRBJ2-6; V: TRBV19; length: 14; DNA: TGTGCCAGTAGTTCCGGCTCTGGGGCCAACGTCCTGACTTTC; CDR3: CASSSGSGANVLTF
D: -; size: once; J: TRBJ2-7; V: TRBV28; length: 14; DNA: TGTGCCAGCAGTTTATGGGACAACTCCTACGAGCAGTACTTC; CDR3: CASSLWDNSYEQYF
D: -; size: -; J: TRBJ1-1; V: TRBV23-1; length: 14; DNA: TGCGCCAGCAGTCGCTTCGAGGAGAACACTGAAGCTTTCTTT; CDR3: CASSRFEENTEAFF
D: -; size: -; J: TRBJ2-3; V: TRBV7-9; length: 16; DNA: TGTGCCAGCAGCCATAGGACTCTCCCGGGAACAGATACGCAGTATTTT; CDR3: CASSHRTLPGTDTQYF
D: TRBD1; size: -; J: TRBJ1-4; V: TRBV14; length: 15; DNA: TGTGCCAGCAGCCAGAACAGGGGCCTTGGGGAAAAACTGTTTTTT; CDR3: CASSQNRGLGEKLFF
D: TRBD2; size: few; J: TRBJ2-1; V: TRBV2; length: 17; DNA: TGTGCCAGCGGCGGGCTAGCGGGGGGACTTCCCTACAATGAGCAGTTCTTC; CDR3: CASGGLAGGLPYNEQFF
D: -; size: -; J: TRBJ2-1; V: TRBV4-1; length: 15; DNA: TGCGCCAGCAGCCAAGGGGAGACCCTCGCACATGAGCAGTTCTTC; CDR3: CASSQGETLAHEQFF
D: -; size: -; J: TRBJ1-1; V: TRBV11-2; length: 13; DNA: TGTGCCAGCACCCTAGGGAGGAACACTGAAGCTTTCTTT; CDR3: CASTLGRNTEAFF
D: TRBD2; size: -; J: TRBJ2-7; V: TRBV5-1; length: 15; DNA: TGCGCCAGCAGCTGGGTTGGGGGGGGTGGCTACGAGCAGTACTTC; CDR3: CASSWVGGGGYEQYF
D: TRBD2; size: -; J: TRBJ2-2; V: TRBV7-9; length: 15; DNA: TGTGCCAGCAGCTTACGGGGGGCGAACACCGGGGAGCTGTTTTTT; CDR3: CASSLRGANTGELFF
D: TRBD1; size: -; J: TRBJ2-3; V: TRBV10-3; length: 15; DNA: TGTGCCATCAGCGCCCGGGACAGTAGCACAGATACGCAGTATTTT; CDR3: CAISARDSSTDTQYF
D: -; size: -; J: TRBJ1-2; V: TRBV7-2; length: 13; DNA: TGTGCCAGCGGCAACGGGATTGCCGGGATCTACACCTTC; CDR3: CASGNGIAGIYTF
D: -; size: -; J: TRBJ2-7; V: TRBV11-2; length: 15; DNA: TGTGCCAGCAGCTCGCAACCGGTCTCATCCGGCGAGCAGTACTTC; CDR3: CASSSQPVSSGEQYF
D: -; size: -; J: TRBJ2-1; V: TRBV7-6; length: 17; DNA: TGTGCCAGCAGCTTATTTGCGGGTCTAGGGTCCTACAATGAGCAGTTCTTC; CDR3: CASSLFAGLGSYNEQFF
D: -; size: -; J: TRBJ2-7; V: TRBV6-1; length: 11; DNA: TGTGCCAGCAGAGCCGGGTACGAGCAGTACTTC; CDR3: CASRAGYEQYF
D: -; size: once; J: TRBJ2-7; V: TRBV5-1; length: 13; DNA: TGCGCCAGCAGCTTGGCTAGTTCCTACGAGCAGTACTTC; CDR3: CASSLASSYEQYF
D: -; size: -; J: TRBJ2-1; V: TRBV5-4; length: 15; DNA: TGTGCCAGCAGTCCGGTGGGAGACTCCTACAATGAGCAGTTCTTC; CDR3: CASSPVGDSYNEQFF
D: -; size: -; J: TRBJ1-6; V: TRBV25-1; length: 13; DNA: TGTGCCAGCAGTGCTTTAGGCGGGTGGGCCCTCCACTTT; CDR3: CASSALGGWALHF
D: -; size: few; J: TRBJ2-1; V: TRBV19; length: 14; DNA: TGTGCCAGTAGTATTTCGGGGTCCTACAATGAGCAGTTCTTC; CDR3: CASSISGSYNEQFF
D: -; size: once; J: TRBJ1-6; V: TRBV28; length: 14; DNA: TGTGCCAGCAGTGCAAGGGGGTGGGATTCACCCCTCCACTTT; CDR3: CASSARGWDSPLHF
D: TRBD1; size: few; J: TRBJ2-2; V: TRBV6-6; length: 13; DNA: TGTGCCAGCAGTTCCGGACAGGCCGGGGAGCTGTTTTTT; CDR3: CASSSGQAGELFF
D: -; size: -; J: TRBJ2-7; V: TRBV6-5; length: 13; DNA: TGTGCCAGCACCCACCGGGGTAGATACGAGCAGTACTTC; CDR3: CASTHRGRYEQYF
D: TRBD1; size: few; J: TRBJ2-5; V: TRBV4-2; length: 15; DNA: TGTGCCAGCAGCCAGGACAGGGGGCTCGCAGAGACCCAGTACTTC; CDR3: CASSQDRGLAETQYF
D: TRBD1; size: -; J: TRBJ1-3; V: TRBV6-1; length: 15; DNA: TGTGCCAGCAAAGGTGGGACAGGGCGTGGAAACACCATATATTTT; CDR3: CASKGGTGRGNTIYF
D: -; size: -; J: TRBJ1-6; V: TRBV5-1; length: 15; DNA: TGCGCCAGCAGCCCCCGGGAGGGACCTAATTCACCCCTCCACTTT; CDR3: CASSPREGPNSPLHF
D: -; size: -; J: TRBJ2-7; V: TRBV6-5; length: 16; DNA: TGTGCCAGCAGTTACTCCTCATCAGGGGGGTTTCTCGAGCAGTACTTC; CDR3: CASSYSSSGGFLEQYF
D: -; size: -; J: TRBJ2-7; V: TRBV10-1; length: 12; DNA: TGCGCCAGCAGTGACAGCTCCTACGAGCAGTACTTC; CDR3: CASSDSSYEQYF
D: -; size: -; J: TRBJ2-2; V: TRBV10-3; length: 15; DNA: TGTGCCATCAGTGATCGGGTAGCGAACACCGGGGAGCTGTTTTTT; CDR3: CAISDRVANTGELFF
D: TRBD1; size: -; J: TRBJ1-2; V: TRBV5-1; length: 15; DNA: TGCGCCAGCAGCTATGACAGGGGCCGGCACTATGGCTACACCTTC; CDR3: CASSYDRGRHYGYTF
D: -; size: -; J: TRBJ2-3; V: TRBV11-2; length: 15; DNA: TGTGCCAGCAGCTTGCGGGGAACACCCACAGATACGCAGTATTTT; CDR3: CASSLRGTPTDTQYF
D: TRBD1; size: -; J: TRBJ2-7; V: TRBV11-1; length: 13; DNA: TGTGCCAGCAGCTTGGACAGGACGGTCGAGCAGTACTTC; CDR3: CASSLDRTVEQYF
D: -; size: -; J: TRBJ2-5; V: TRBV27; length: 14; DNA: TGTGCCAGCAGTTTAGCTGGGCTCCAAGAGACCCAGTACTTC; CDR3: CASSLAGLQETQYF
D: TRBD1; size: -; J: TRBJ1-4; V: TRBV6-1; length: 18; DNA: TGTGCCAGCAGTGATGGTCGTCGGACAGGAACAACTAATGAAAAACTGTTTTTT; CDR3: CASSDGRRTGTTNEKLFF
D: TRBD1; size: once; J: TRBJ2-7; V: TRBV7-2; length: 14; DNA: TGTGCCAGCAGCTTGACAGGGGTAAGAAACGAGCAGTACTTC; CDR3: CASSLTGVRNEQYF
D: -; size: -; J: TRBJ1-5; V: TRBV28; length: 12; DNA: TGTGCCAGCAGTTTACTGAATCAGCCCCAGCATTTT; CDR3: CASSLLNQPQHF
D: -; size: -; J: TRBJ1-3; V: TRBV11-1; length: 16; DNA: TGTGCCAGCAGCTCCCGGAGGGGCACCTCTGGAAACACCATATATTTT; CDR3: CASSSRRGTSGNTIYF
D: TRBD1; size: -; J: TRBJ2-7; V: TRBV18; length: 15; DNA: TGTGCCAGCTCACCACGCAGGGACAGCTCCTACGAGCAGTACTTC; CDR3: CASSPRRDSSYEQYF
D: TRBD2; size: -; J: TRBJ2-3; V: TRBV19; length: 14; DNA: TGTGCCAGTAGTACTGGTCGGGGAGGGGATACGCAGTATTTT; CDR3: CASSTGRGGDTQYF
D: -; size: -; J: TRBJ2-1; V: TRBV5-5; length: 14; DNA: TGTGCCAGCAGCTTGGTAGGGGGCTACAATGAGCAGTTCTTC; CDR3: CASSLVGGYNEQFF
D: -; size: few; J: TRBJ2-7; V: TRBV5-1; length: 15; DNA: TGCGCCAGCAGGTCCAGGGCCACCTTGGGCTACGAGCAGTACTTC; CDR3: CASRSRATLGYEQYF
D: -; size: -; J: TRBJ2-7; V: TRBV18; length: 12; DNA: TGTGCCAGCTCACCAGAGGGTTTCGAGCAGTACTTC; CDR3: CASSPEGFEQYF
D: TRBD1; size: -; J: TRBJ1-5; V: TRBV28; length: 17; DNA: TGTGCCAGCAGTTTAGGTGGTTGGCAGGGGGCTAATCAGCCCCAGCATTTT; CDR3: CASSLGGWQGANQPQHF
D: TRBD2; size: -; J: TRBJ2-6; V: TRBV28; length: 17; DNA: TGTGCCAGCAGTTTATCGGGGGGTATAACTGGGGCCAACGTCCTGACTTTC; CDR3: CASSLSGGITGANVLTF
D: TRBD1; size: -; J: TRBJ1-2; V: TRBV6-5; length: 14; DNA: TGTGCCAGCAGTTACAAATCAGGGGGCTATGGCTACACCTTC; CDR3: CASSYKSGGYGYTF
D: TRBD1; size: few; J: TRBJ1-5; V: TRBV29-1; length: 14; DNA: TGCAGCGATCAACCGGGATACAGGGGGCAGCCCCAGCATTTT; CDR3: CSDQPGYRGQPQHF
D: -; size: -; J: TRBJ1-5; V: TRBV28; length: 12; DNA: TGTGCCAGCAGTCCTATAAATCAGCCCCAGCATTTT; CDR3: CASSPINQPQHF
D: TRBD2; size: once; J: TRBJ2-1; V: TRBV5-6; length: 15; DNA: TGTGCCAGCAGCCCGGGACTAGCGGGGAATCATGAGCAGTTCTTC; CDR3: CASSPGLAGNHEQFF
D: TRBD1; size: -; J: TRBJ1-2; V: TRBV5-1; length: 15; DNA: TGCGCCAGCAGCTTGGGCCCAGGGGGAGTTTATGGCTACACCTTC; CDR3: CASSLGPGGVYGYTF
D: TRBD1; size: -; J: TRBJ2-7; V: TRBV11-2; length: 14; DNA: TGTGCCAGCAGCTTAGGGACAGGGTACTACGAGCAGTACTTC; CDR3: CASSLGTGYYEQYF
D: TRBD1; size: few; J: TRBJ1-1; V: TRBV5-8; length: 15; DNA: TGTGCCAGCAGCGATACAGGGGGGATGAACACTGAAGCTTTCTTT; CDR3: CASSDTGGMNTEAFF
D: TRBD2; size: -; J: TRBJ2-4; V: TRBV15; length: 16; DNA: TGTGCCACCAGTCTAAGCGGGGGAGGCCTCGGGGACATTCAGTACTTC; CDR3: CATSLSGGGLGDIQYF
D: -; size: few; J: TRBJ1-6; V: TRBV4-2; length: 16; DNA: TGTGCCAGCAGCCAAGGCGCAGGGCGGGAGAATTCACCCCTCCACTTT; CDR3: CASSQGAGRENSPLHF
D: TRBD1; size: few; J: TRBJ1-5; V: TRBV5-6; length: 18; DNA: TGTGCCAGCAGCTTGGGGATCCCCGGGACAGGGAATAATCAGCCCCAGCATTTT; CDR3: CASSLGIPGTGNNQPQHF
D: -; size: -; J: TRBJ2-1; V: TRBV7-2; length: 14; DNA: TGTGCCAGCAGCTTCCCAAAGGGGGTGGGTGAGCAGTTCTTC; CDR3: CASSFPKGVGEQFF
D: -; size: -; J: TRBJ2-3; V: TRBV5-1; length: 14; DNA: TGCGCCAGCAGCTTGTGGGCTTCCACAGATACGCAGTATTTT; CDR3: CASSLWASTDTQYF
D: -; size: few; J: TRBJ1-3; V: TRBV19; length: 13; DNA: TGTGCCAGTAGGAGAGCCTCTGGAAACACCATATATTTT; CDR3: CASRRASGNTIYF
D: TRBD1; size: -; J: TRBJ2-1; V: TRBV15; length: 15; DNA: TGTGCCACCAGCGGACGACAGGGATACTACAATGAGCAGTTCTTC; CDR3: CATSGRQGYYNEQFF